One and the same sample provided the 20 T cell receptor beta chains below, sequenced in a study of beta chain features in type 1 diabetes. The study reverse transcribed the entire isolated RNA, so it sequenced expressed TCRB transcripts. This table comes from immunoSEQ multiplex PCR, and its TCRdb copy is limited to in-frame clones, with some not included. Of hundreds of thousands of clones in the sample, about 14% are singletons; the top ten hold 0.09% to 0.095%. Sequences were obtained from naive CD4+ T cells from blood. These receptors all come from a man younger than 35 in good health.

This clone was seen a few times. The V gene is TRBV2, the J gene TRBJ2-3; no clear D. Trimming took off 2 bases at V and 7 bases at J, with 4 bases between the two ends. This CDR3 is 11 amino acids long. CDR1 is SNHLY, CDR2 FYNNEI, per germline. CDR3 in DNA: TGTGCCAGCAGTGAACGAAATACGCAGTATTTT. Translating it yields CASSERNTQYF. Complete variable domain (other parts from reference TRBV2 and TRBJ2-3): EPEVTQTPSHQVTQMGQEVILRCVPISNHLYFYWYRQILGQKVEFLVSFYNNEISEKSEIFDDQFSVERPDGSNFTLKIRSTKLEDSAMYFCASSERNTQYFGPGTRLTVL.

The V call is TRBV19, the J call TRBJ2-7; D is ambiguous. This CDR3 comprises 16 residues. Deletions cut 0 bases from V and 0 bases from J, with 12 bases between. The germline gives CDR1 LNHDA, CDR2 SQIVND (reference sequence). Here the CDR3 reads CASSIDPNGRSYEQYF. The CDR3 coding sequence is TGTGCCAGTAGTATAGATCCTAATGGGCGCTCCTACGAGCAGTACTTC. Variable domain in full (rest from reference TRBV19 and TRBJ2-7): DGGITQSPKYLFRKEGQNVTLSCEQNLNHDAMYWYRQDPGQGLRLIYYSQIVNDFQKGDIAEGYSVSREKKESFPLTVTSAQKNPTAFYLCASSIDPNGRSYEQYFGPGTRLTVT.

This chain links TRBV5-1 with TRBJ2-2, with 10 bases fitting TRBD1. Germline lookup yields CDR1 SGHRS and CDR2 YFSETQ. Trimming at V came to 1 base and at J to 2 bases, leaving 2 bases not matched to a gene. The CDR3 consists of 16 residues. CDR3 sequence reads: CASSLRTGGNTGELFF. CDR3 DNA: TGCGCCAGCAGCTTGAGGACAGGGGGTAACACCGGGGAGCTGTTTTTT.

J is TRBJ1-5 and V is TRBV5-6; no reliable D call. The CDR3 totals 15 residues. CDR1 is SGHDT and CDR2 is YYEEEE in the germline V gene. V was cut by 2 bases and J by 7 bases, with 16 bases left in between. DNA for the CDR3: TGTGCCAGCAGCTTATTACGCGGGAGTGGGCAGCCCCAGCATTTT. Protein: CASSLLRGSGQPQHF.

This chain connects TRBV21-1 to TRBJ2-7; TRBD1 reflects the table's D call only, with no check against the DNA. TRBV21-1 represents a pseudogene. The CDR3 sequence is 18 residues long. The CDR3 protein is CASSLLKKPGQGPYEQYF. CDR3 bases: TGTGCCAGCAGCCTATTAAAGAAACCGGGACAGGGACCCTACGAGCAGTACTTC.

The CDR3 region has the DNA TGTGCCAGCTCACGACAGCGCGACTCTAACTATGGCTACACCTTC. Its protein product is CASSRQRDSNYGYTF. The chain employs TRBV18 and TRBJ1-2; D may be TRBD1 (5 bases). V was trimmed by 4 bases and J by 0 bases, leaving 12 bases between them. Germline CDR1 KGHSH, CDR2 LQKENI. The CDR3 sequence is 15 residues long.

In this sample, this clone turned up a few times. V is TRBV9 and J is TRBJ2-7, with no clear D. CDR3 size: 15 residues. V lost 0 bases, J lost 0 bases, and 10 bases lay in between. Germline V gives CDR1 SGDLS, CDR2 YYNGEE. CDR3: CASSVGVETSYEQYF. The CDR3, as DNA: TGTGCCAGCAGCGTAGGTGTAGAGACCTCCTACGAGCAGTACTTC.

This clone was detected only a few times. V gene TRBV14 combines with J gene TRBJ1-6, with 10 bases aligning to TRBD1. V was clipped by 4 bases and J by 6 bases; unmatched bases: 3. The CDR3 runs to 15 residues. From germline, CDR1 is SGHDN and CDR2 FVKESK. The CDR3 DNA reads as TGTGCCAGCAGCCGCTGGGACAGGGGTAATTCACCCCTCCACTTT. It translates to CASSRWDRGNSPLHF.

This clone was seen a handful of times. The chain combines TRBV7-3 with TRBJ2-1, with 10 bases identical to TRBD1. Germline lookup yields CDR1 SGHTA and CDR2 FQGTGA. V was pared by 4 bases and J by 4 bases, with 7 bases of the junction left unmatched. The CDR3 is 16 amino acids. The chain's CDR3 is CASSSRDRGNYNEQFF. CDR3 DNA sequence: TGTGCCAGCAGCTCGAGGGACAGGGGAAATTACAATGAGCAGTTCTTC.

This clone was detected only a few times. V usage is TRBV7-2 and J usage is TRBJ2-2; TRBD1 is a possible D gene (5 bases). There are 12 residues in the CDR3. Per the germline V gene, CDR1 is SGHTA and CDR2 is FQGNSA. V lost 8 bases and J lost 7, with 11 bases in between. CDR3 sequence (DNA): TGTGCCAGCTTCCCAGGGTACGGGGAGCTGTTTTTT. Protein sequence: CASFPGYGELFF.

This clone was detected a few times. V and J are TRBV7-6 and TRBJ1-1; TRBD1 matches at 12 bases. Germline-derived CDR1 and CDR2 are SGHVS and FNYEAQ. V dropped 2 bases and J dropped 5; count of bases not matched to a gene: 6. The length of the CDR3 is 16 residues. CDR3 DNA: TGTGCCAGCAGCTTATCCCGGGACAGGGGGCGGACTGAAGCTTTCTTT. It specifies CASSLSRDRGRTEAFF.

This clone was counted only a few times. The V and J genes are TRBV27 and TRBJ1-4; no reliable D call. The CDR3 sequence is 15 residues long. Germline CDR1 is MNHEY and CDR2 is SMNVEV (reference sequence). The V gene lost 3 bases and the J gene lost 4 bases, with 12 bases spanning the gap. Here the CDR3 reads CASSFVGGLNEKLFF. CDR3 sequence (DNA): TGTGCCAGCAGTTTTGTTGGAGGTCTTAATGAAAAACTGTTTTTT.

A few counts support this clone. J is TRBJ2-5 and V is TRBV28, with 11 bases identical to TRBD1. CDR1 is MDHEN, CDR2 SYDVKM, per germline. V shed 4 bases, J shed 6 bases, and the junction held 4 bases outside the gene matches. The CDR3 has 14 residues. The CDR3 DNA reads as TGTGCCAGCAGTTCCGGACAGGGGGCGAAGACCCAGTACTTC. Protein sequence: CASSSGQGAKTQYF.

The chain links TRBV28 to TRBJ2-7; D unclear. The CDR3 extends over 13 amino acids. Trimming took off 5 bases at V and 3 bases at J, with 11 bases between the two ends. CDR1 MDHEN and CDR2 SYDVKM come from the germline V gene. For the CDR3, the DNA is TGTGCCAGCAGTCCACAGCCGCTCTACGAGCAGTACTTC. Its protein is CASSPQPLYEQYF.

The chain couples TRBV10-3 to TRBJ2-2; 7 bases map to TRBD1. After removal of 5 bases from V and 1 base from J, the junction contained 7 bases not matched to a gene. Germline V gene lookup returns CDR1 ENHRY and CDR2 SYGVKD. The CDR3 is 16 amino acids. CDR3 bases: TGTGCCATCAGTCCCGCCCGGACAGGGAACACCGGGGAGCTGTTTTTT. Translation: CAISPARTGNTGELFF.

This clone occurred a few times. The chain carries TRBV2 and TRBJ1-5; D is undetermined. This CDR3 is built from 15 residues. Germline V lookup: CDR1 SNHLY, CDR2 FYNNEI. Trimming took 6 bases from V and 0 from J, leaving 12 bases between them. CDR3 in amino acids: CASSAGGNSNQPQHF. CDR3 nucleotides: TGTGCCAGCAGCGCGGGTGGTAATAGCAATCAGCCCCAGCATTTT.

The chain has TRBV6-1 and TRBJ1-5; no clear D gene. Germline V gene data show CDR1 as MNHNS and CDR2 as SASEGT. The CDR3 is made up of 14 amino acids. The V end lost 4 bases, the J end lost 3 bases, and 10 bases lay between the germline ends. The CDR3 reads CASSVNKDNQPQHF. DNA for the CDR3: TGTGCCAGCAGTGTTAACAAGGACAATCAGCCCCAGCATTTT.

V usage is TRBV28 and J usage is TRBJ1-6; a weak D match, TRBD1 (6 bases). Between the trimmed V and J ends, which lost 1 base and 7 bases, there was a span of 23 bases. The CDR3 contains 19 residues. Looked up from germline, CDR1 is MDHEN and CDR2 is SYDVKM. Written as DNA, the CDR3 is TGTGCCAGCAGTTTATACCCGCATGCCCCGACAGGACGGAATTCACCCCTCCACTTT. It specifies CASSLYPHAPTGRNSPLHF.

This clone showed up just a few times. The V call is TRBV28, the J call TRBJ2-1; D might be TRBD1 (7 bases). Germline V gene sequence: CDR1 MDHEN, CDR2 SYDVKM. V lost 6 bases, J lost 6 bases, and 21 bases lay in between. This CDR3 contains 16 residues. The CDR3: CASSPRAGGSGNEQFF. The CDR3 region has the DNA TGTGCCAGCAGCCCCAGGGCAGGGGGGAGCGGCAATGAGCAGTTCTTC.

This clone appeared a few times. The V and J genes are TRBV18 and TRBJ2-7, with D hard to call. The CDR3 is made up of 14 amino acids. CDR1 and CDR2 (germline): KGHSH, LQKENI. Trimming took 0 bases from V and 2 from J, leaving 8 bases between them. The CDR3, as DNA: TGTGCCAGCTCACCACCGTCAGGAGCCTACGAGCAGTACTTC. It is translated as CASSPPSGAYEQYF. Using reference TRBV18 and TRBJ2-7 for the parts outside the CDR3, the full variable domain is NAGVMQNPRHLVRRRGQEARLRCSPMKGHSHVYWYRQLPEEGLKFMVYLQKENIIDESGMPKERFSAEFPKEGPSILRIQQVVRGDSAAYFCASSPPSGAYEQYFGPGTRLTVT.